This T cell receptor (beta chain) emerged from a study of cytomegalovirus exposure and HLA in healthy donors. On the study more broadly: Later analysis reported that the 110 or so validation repertoires shared the platform of the 500 to 750 first-cohort repertoires.

A note on this clone: Its antigen is as yet unknown.

Whole-study findings and limits: The tendency of first-cohort TCR clusters to co-occur in the 120 or so validation repertoires was the finding of a later analysis. TCR beta chains numbering some 160 were designated cytomegalovirus-associated. Rare TCR sequences dominated, though some public TCRs recurred in many donors.

Assay used: immunoSEQ multiplex PCR; TCRdb lists only in-frame clones, some missing. Here the sample spans roughly 300,000 clones, 75% to 90% being singletons. With 3 bases removed from V and 6 bases from J, the gap between germline ends came to 11 bases. The CDR3 is 13 amino acids. CDR1 is SGHVS and CDR2 is FQNEAQ in the germline V gene. V is TRBV7-8 and J is TRBJ1-1; D perhaps matches TRBD1 (5 bases). The sequence derives from a woman under 30 in good health and CMV-seronegative. The sample comprised PBMCs. The DNA for the CDR3 is TGTGCCAGCAGCTTGGGGGGGGAGGCTGAAGCTTTCTTT. Its protein product is CASSLGGEAEAFF.